These T cell receptor beta chains were read from a single sample in a study of shared T cell receptors in the human thymus. Profiled with immunoSEQ multiplex PCR; TCRdb holds only in-frame clones, not every one. The sample contains 500,000 to 750,000 clones, roughly 90% of which appear only once. In addition, the sample was reused for a study of human thymus T cells.

The sample was thymocytes. The origin of the receptors is a boy younger than two with a congenital heart defect. CDR3s include the opening cysteine and the closing phenylalanine or tryptophan. D genes are given only for firm matches. Size values are once, few and many counts, or a class for expanded clones, and some rows have none.

v_gene	abundance	d_gene	j_gene	CDR3aa	CDR3nt
TRBV19	-	TRBD2	TRBJ2-1	CASSRASGMNEQFF	TGTGCCAGTAGTAGGGCTAGCGGGATGAATGAGCAGTTCTTC
TRBV11-2	-	TRBD1	TRBJ2-7	CASSLDLRDSQNYEQYF	TGTGCCAGCAGCTTAGATCTCCGGGACAGCCAGAACTACGAGCAGTACTTC
TRBV4-1	-	-	TRBJ1-1	CASSQDPRNTEAFF	TGCGCCAGCAGCCAAGATCCCAGGAACACTGAAGCTTTCTTT
TRBV6-5	-	-	TRBJ2-5	CASSYSNHLGRETQYF	TGTGCCAGCAGTTACTCGAACCACCTCGGTAGAGAGACCCAGTACTTC
TRBV9	-	-	TRBJ1-3	CASSVAWHSGNTIYF	TGTGCCAGCAGCGTAGCCTGGCATTCTGGAAACACCATATATTTT
TRBV5-4	-	TRBD2	TRBJ2-4	CASSPSLVGSGAKNIQYF	TGTGCCAGCAGCCCCAGTTTAGTGGGTAGCGGGGCCAAAAACATTCAGTACTTC
TRBV6-1	-	-	TRBJ1-1	CASHPPREGAFF	TGTGCCAGTCACCCCCCCAGGGAGGGTGCTTTCTTT
TRBV19	-	TRBD1	TRBJ2-1	CASGVRTGIASSYNEQFF	TGTGCCAGCGGCGTGAGGACAGGGATTGCGAGCTCCTACAATGAGCAGTTCTTC
TRBV6-5	-	-	TRBJ1-1	CASSYRGRGTEAFF	TGTGCCAGCAGTTACCGAGGGAGGGGGACTGAAGCTTTCTTT
TRBV7-2	-	-	TRBJ2-5	CASTTTGRQETQYF	TGTGCCAGCACCACGACAGGACGTCAAGAGACCCAGTACTTC
TRBV4-1	few	TRBD2	TRBJ2-3	CASSQGWTSGRAITDTQYF	TGCGCCAGCAGCCAAGGGTGGACTAGCGGGAGGGCCATCACAGATACGCAGTATTTT
TRBV12-5	-	-	TRBJ1-5	CASAQAGRDQPQHF	TGTGCTAGTGCCCAGGCAGGGAGGGATCAGCCCCAGCATTTT
TRBV27	-	-	TRBJ1-2	CASSLGSQGRGYTF	TGTGCCAGCAGTTTAGGGTCGCAGGGCCGAGGCTACACCTTC
TRBV5-1	-	-	TRBJ2-1	CASSLVRIRGSSSYNEQFF	TGCGCCAGCAGCTTGGTCCGTATTAGAGGGTCTAGCTCCTACAATGAGCAGTTCTTC
TRBV29-1	-	-	TRBJ1-1	CSVIPGIGTVGTEAFF	TGCAGCGTGATACCCGGGATTGGAACCGTGGGCACTGAAGCTTTCTTT
TRBV12-5	-	TRBD1	TRBJ2-5	CASGLVRRAGGVPYQETQYF	TGTGCTAGTGGTTTGGTACGTAGGGCAGGGGGCGTCCCGTACCAAGAGACCCAGTACTTC
TRBV11-3	-	-	TRBJ2-3	CASSWGRESTDTQYF	TGTGCCAGCAGCTGGGGGCGGGAGAGCACAGATACGCAGTATTTT
TRBV11-2	-	-	TRBJ2-1	CASSRPETGSYNEQFF	TGTGCCAGCAGCCGCCCAGAAACGGGGAGCTACAATGAGCAGTTCTTC
TRBV4-3	-	TRBD1	TRBJ2-7	CASSQSGTGSYEQYF	TGCGCCAGCAGCCAGTCCGGGACAGGGTCCTACGAGCAGTACTTC
TRBV5-1	-	-	TRBJ2-1	CASSFPQRPNNEQFF	TGCGCCAGCAGCTTTCCACAGCGGCCAAATAATGAGCAGTTCTTC
TRBV5-1	-	TRBD2	TRBJ2-1	CASSLGAGESSYNEQFF	TGCGCCAGCAGCTTGGGAGCGGGGGAGAGCTCCTACAATGAGCAGTTCTTC
TRBV5-8	few	-	TRBJ2-1	CASSLGEEQFF	TGTGCCAGCAGCTTGGGAGAAGAGCAGTTCTTC
TRBV4-3	-	-	TRBJ2-2	CASSQGWDSNTGELFF	TGCGCCAGCAGCCAAGGATGGGACTCGAACACCGGGGAGCTGTTTTTT
TRBV6-4	once	-	TRBJ2-1	CASSGLAPNRDNEQFF	TGTGCCAGCAGTGGTCTAGCTCCGAATCGTGACAATGAGCAGTTCTTC
TRBV5-6	-	TRBD2	TRBJ2-7	CASSLAPGTSGRAYEQYF	TGTGCCAGCAGCTTGGCCCCCGGGACTAGCGGGAGGGCCTACGAGCAGTACTTC